This T cell receptor beta chain originates from a study of control samples from healthy donors and cancer patients. Assay used: immunoSEQ multiplex PCR; TCRdb lists only in-frame clones, some missing. The table records some 150,000 clones, around 94% of them present only once. The trim removed 3 bases at V and 9 bases at J, leaving 5 bases unmatched. Germline V gene lookup returns CDR1 SGHRS and CDR2 YFSETQ. The CDR3 totals 14 residues. Notes on this clone: The same CDR3 is also encoded by other DNA sequences in this sample.

This TCR was sampled from a man aged 55 to 70 with colorectal cancer. The sample was PBMCs. The genes are TRBV5-1 and TRBJ1-6; 8 nucleotides agree with TRBD1. The CDR3 DNA follows: TGCGCCAGCAGCTCTGGACAGGGAATTTCACCCCTCCACTTT. Translation gives CASSSGQGISPLHF.